This T cell receptor beta chain comes out of a study of cytomegalovirus exposure and HLA in healthy donors. Study conclusions and caveats: In vitro, three CMV-associated chains proved specific for CMV antigens.

As to this clone: The antigen remains undetermined.

Primers included in the PCR were 60 Vbeta and 13 Jbeta primers. Repertoires were generated with immunoSEQ multiplex PCR, while TCRdb's copy carries only in-frame clones and drops some. The profile covers about 93,000 clones, with about four fifths appearing a single time and around 7% taken by the ten largest. V dropped 3 bases and J dropped 6; count of bases not matched to a gene: 10. CDR3 length: 15 amino acids. Germline CDR1 and CDR2: LNHDA and SQIVND (reference sequence). Sequencing input: PBMCs. This chain joins TRBV19 and TRBJ1-1; 7 bases map to TRBD1. The sequence came from a man aged 25-40 years in good health and CMV-seronegative. DNA for the CDR3: TGTGCCAGTAGTATTGCTGACAGGGAGGATGCTGAAGCTTTCTTT. Translation: CASSIADREDAEAFF.